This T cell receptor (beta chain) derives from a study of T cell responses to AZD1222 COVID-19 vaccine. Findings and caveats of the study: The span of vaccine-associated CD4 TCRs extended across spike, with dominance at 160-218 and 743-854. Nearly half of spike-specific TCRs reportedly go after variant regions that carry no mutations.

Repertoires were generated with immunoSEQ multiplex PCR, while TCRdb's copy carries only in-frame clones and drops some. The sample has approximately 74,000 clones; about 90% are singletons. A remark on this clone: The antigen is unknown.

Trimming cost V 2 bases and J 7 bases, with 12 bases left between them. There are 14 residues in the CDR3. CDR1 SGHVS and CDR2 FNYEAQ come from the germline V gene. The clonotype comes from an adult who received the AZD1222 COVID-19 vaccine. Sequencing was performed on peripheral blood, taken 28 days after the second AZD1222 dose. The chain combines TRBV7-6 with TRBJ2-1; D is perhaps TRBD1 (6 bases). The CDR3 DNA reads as TGTGCCAGCAGCTTAAGAGGGCAGGGGAATGAGCAGTTCTTC. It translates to CASSLRGQGNEQFF.